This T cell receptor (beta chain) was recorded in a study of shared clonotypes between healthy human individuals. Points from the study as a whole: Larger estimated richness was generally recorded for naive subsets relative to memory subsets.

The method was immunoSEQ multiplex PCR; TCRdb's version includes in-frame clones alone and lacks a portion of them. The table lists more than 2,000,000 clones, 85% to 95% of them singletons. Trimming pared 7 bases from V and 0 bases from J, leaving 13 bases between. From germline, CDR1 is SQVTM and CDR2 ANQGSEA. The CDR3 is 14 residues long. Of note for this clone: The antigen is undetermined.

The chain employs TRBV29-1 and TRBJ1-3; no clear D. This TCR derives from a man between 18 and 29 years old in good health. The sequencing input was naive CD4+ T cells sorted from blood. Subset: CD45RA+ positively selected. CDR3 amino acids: CSALTPNSGNTIYF. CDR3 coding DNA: TGCAGCGCATTGACACCGAACTCTGGAAACACCATATATTTT.